This TCR beta chain was recovered during a study of breast tumors, draining lymph nodes, adjacent tissues (dated by TCRdb to the mid-2010s). In the study overall: TCR beta repertoires were compared across tumor, adjacent nontumor tissue and axillary lymph nodes obtained from breast cancer patients. In human breast cancer, the study set out to evaluate how tumor, surrounding tissue and draining lymph node repertoires relate to one another and whether T cells may move between these sites.

Adjacent samples were composed of nontumor breast tissue surrounding the tumor. Notes on this clonotype: Its antigen remains undetermined. No per-base quality is available; no much larger clone lies one base away.

V is trimmed back by 2 bases and J by 7 bases, and the junction contains 10 bases that no gene match accounts for. Measured from the cysteine to the phenylalanine, the CDR3 is 15 residues long. CDR3 DNA only is kept here, 45 bases in frame from base 1. CDR1 SGHRS and CDR2 YFSETQ are derived from the germline V gene. The instrument given in TCRdb is Illumina HiSeq 2000. Multiplex PCR amplification was used to generate the TCR beta chain libraries. High-throughput sequencing was used to analyze the amplified TCR beta chain products. The raw public data were reprocessed by TCRdb itself: fastp quality trimming at Q25, MiXCR clonotype calling, in-frame beta chains only. Each entry merges the rows of one CDR3 protein and shows their most common DNA and genes. The table for this sample lists 20,000 to 25,000 distinct CDR3 sequences; 68% of them were counted only once. The top ten hold 20% to 25% of the sample.

Results the study describes overall, beyond this receptor: The data were considered consistent with most tumor T cells being derived from the lymph node and subsequently expanding within tumor tissue. The conclusion that tumor T cells originate in lymph nodes was framed as consistent with a hypothesis rather than directly demonstrated. Tumor and nontumor tissue repertoires were significantly more similar in luminal-like than in basal-like breast cancer. Tumor T-cell repertoires showed less diversity than lymph node repertoires and more diversity than nontumor tissue repertoires, and tumor T-cell repertoires showed preferential V and J gene usage.

Sample: tumor-adjacent breast tissue. The source of this sequence is a female donor with breast cancer. Some clones in this sample may be carry-over from other donors' samples. This sequence uses TRBV5-1 and TRBJ1-2, and TRBD1 aligns with 8 junction nucleotides. The CDR3 protein: CASSLLPGGGIGYTF. The nucleotide sequence is TGCGCCAGCAGCTTACTACCAGGGGGCGGAATTGGCTACACCTTC.